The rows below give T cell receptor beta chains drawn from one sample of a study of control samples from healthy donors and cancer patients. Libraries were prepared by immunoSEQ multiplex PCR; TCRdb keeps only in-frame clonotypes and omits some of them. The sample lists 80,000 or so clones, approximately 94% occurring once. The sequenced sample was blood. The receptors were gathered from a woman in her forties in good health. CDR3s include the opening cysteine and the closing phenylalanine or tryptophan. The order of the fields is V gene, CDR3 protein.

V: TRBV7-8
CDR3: CATFTAVQETQYF

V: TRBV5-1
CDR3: CASSLGGSSGNTIYF

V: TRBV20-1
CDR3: CSPSHNEQFF

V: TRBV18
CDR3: CASSPTDFNYGYTF

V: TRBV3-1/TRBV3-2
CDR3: CASSQVYGNYEQYF

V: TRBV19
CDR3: CASSIDKGKLFF

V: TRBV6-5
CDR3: CASSPGGVRNEQFF

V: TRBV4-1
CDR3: CASSHASGQGSDYTF

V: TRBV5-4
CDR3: CASSLFRGRDTQYF

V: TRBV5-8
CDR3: CASSSTGTRANEQFF

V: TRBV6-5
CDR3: CASTLGMGGHEKLFF

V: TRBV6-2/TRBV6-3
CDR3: CASSYASGTTYNEQFF

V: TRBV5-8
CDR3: CASRSAPLLDTQYF

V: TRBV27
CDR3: CASSLSGTGLQPQHF

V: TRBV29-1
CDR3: CSVVQGYEQYF

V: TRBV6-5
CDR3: CASSYRPEVGSYEQYF

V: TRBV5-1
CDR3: CASSLDRASPRETQYF

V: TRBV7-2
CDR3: CASSGRSGATDTQYF

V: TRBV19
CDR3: CASSGTGGTGELFF

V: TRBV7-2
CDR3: CASSSGLYARETQYF

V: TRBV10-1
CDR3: CASSESSGRATDTQYF

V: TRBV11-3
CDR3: CASSPGTSPSGELFF

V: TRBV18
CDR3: CASSPMRNTGELFF

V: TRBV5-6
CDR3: CASSSLGTATNEKLFF

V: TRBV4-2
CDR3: CASSQGGGSTDTQYF

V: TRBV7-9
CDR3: CASSLAGTRPYEQYF

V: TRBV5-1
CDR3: CASSLGQATNEKLFF

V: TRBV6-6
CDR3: CASNQRLAISDTQYF

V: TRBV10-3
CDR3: CAISVSGTGAKYEQYF

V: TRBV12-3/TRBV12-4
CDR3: CASSLSRNEQFF

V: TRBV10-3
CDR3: CAISERGQGDTGELFF

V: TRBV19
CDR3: CASSGSGAGAYNEQFF

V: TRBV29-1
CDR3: CSTNDRDTEAFF

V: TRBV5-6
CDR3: CASSLQNREAGELFF

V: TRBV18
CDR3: CASSPVRGFADTQYF

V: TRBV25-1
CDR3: CASSGGTVNTEAFF

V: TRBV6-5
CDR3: CASNRPEMDTQYF

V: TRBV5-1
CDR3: CASSLDRNTIYF

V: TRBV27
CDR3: CASSLQGVRVVAFF

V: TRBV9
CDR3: CASSLAQGVTEAFF

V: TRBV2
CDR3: CASSGGTGPATDTQYF

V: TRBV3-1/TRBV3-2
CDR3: CASSLDRGQPQHF

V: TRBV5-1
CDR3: CASSLSGQLGNTIYF

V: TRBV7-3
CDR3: CASSLDYPGELFF

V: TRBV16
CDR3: CASSQRGNTEAFF

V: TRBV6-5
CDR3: CASTRQGTYNEQFF

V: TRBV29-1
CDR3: CSAGGGSNQPQHF

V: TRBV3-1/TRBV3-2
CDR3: CASSPGLGPQETQYF